Below, one T cell receptor (beta chain) is given with its context. No antigen is known for it. This sample stems from a study of cytomegalovirus exposure and HLA in healthy donors. In the study overall: HLA-typed donors were the source of approximately 86 million unique TCRs held in an early data release. Findings and limits, study-wide: Most TCR beta V segments were productive about 87% or about 30% of the time in an earlier analysis.

The PCR was carried out with 60 Vbeta primers and 13 Jbeta primers. Some clones are missing from TCRdb's copy, which holds only in-frame ones; the method was immunoSEQ multiplex PCR. The sample gives nearly 200,000 clones, 75% to 85% of which show up once; 6.5% is in the top ten. Trimming took 6 bases from V and 1 from J; bases not matched to a gene: 4. Germline lookup yields CDR1 SGDLS and CDR2 YYNGEE. This CDR3 is 15 amino acids long. J is TRBJ2-5 and V is TRBV9; 12 nucleotides agree with TRBD2. The source material was PBMCs. The sequence was collected from a woman in her 50s in good health and CMV-seropositive. CDR3 protein: CASTRTSGVQETQYF. CDR3 bases: TGTGCCAGCACTCGGACTAGCGGGGTCCAAGAGACCCAGTACTTC.